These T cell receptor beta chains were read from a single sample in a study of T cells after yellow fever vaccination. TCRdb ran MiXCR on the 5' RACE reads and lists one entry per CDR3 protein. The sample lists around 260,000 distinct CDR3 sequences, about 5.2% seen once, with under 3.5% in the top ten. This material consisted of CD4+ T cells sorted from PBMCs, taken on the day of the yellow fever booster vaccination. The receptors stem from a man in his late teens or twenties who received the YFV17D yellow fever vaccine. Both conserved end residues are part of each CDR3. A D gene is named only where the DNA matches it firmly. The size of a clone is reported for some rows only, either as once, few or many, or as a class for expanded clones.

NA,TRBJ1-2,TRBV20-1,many,TGCAGTGCCCCCACAAGGGGGGAAATCGCCTTC,CSAPTRGEIAF
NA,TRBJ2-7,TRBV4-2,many,TGTGCCAGCAGCCAAGAAATAGGGCGGCACGAGCAGTACTTC,CASSQEIGRHEQYF
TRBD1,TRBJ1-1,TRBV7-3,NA,TGTGCCAGCAGCGTCGACAGGGGGTCTGAAGCTTTCTTT,CASSVDRGSEAFF
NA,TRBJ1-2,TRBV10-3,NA,TGTGCCATCAGTGTTTGGCAGGGCTTTAACTATGGCTACACCTTC,CAISVWQGFNYGYTF
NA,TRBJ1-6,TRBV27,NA,TGTGCCAGCAGTTCGACATCGAGCTCCTATAATTCACCCCTCCACTTT,CASSSTSSSYNSPLHF
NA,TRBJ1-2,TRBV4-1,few,TGCGCCAGCAGCCACCCGGTCCGGGACCGACCTAACTATGGCTACACCTTC,CASSHPVRDRPNYGYTF
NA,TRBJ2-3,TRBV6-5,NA,TGTGCCAGCAGTTTCAATAGTGGCACAGATACGCAGTATTTT,CASSFNSGTDTQYF
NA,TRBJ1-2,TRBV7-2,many,TGTGCCAGCAGCTTATCCGTAACCCTGGGTGGCTACACCTTC,CASSLSVTLGGYTF
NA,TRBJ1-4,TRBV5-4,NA,TGTGCCAGCAGCTTGGCCGGTGCGGCTGAAAAACTGTTTTTT,CASSLAGAAEKLFF
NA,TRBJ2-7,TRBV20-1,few,TGCAGTGCTAGCCGCCCGCTTGGCTACGAGCAGTACTTC,CSASRPLGYEQYF
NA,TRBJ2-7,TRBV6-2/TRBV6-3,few,TGTGCCAGCGTAGACAGGGGAGGGTCCTACGAGCAGTACTTC,CASVDRGGSYEQYF
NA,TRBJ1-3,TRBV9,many,TGTGCCAGCAGCGGAATCCACAGGGACGGAAACACCATATATTTT,CASSGIHRDGNTIYF
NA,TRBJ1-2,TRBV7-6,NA,TGTGCCAGCAGCGTGGAGGGCTCTAACTATGGCTACACCTTC,CASSVEGSNYGYTF
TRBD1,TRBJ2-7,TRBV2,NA,TGTGCCAGCAAAGAGACAGGGACCTACGAGCAGTACTTC,CASKETGTYEQYF
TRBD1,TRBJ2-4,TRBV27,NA,TGTGCCAGCAGTCCGGGACAGCTAGCCAAAAACATTCAGTACTTC,CASSPGQLAKNIQYF
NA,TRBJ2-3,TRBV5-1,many,TGCGCCAGCAGCTTGGAGACTCCAGATACGCAGTATTTT,CASSLETPDTQYF
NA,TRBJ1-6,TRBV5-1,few,TGCGCCAGCAGCCAGGGGCGGGATTCACCCCTCCACTTT,CASSQGRDSPLHF
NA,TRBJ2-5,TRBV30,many,TGTGCCTGGAGTGTACAGGGTGAGACCCAGTACTTC,CAWSVQGETQYF
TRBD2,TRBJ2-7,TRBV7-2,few,TGTGCCAGCAGCCCGGGACTAGCGGAAGCCCTCGAGCAGTACTTC,CASSPGLAEALEQYF
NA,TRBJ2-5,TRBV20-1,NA,TGCAGTGCTGAAAAAGGGAAGACCCAGTACTTC,CSAEKGKTQYF
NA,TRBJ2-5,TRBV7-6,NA,TGTGCCAGCAGCTTAGAGGGACCCCCGGGACAAGACCAAGAGACCCAGTACTTC,CASSLEGPPGQDQETQYF
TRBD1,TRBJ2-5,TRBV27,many,TGTGCCAGCAGCTTACAGGGACAGGGTATCGCCCAGTACTTC,CASSLQGQGIAQYF
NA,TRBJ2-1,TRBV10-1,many,TGCGCCAGCAGTGACCCCAGCAGTGAGCAGTTCTTC,CASSDPSSEQFF
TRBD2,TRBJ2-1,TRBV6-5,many,TGTGCCAGCAGTTACTGGGGAGGGTCCTACAATGAGCAGTTCTTC,CASSYWGGSYNEQFF
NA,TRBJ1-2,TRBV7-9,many,TGTGCCAGCAGCTTAGCGACCGATGGCTACACCTTC,CASSLATDGYTF
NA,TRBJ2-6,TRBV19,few,TGTGCCAGTAGTATTCGGGGCGCGGCTGGGGCCAACGTCCTGACTTTC,CASSIRGAAGANVLTF
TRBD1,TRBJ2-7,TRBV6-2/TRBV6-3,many,TGTGCCAGCAGTGGAGGGACAGGGATCCACGAGCAGTACTTC,CASSGGTGIHEQYF
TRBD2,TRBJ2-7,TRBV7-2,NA,TGTGCCAGCAGCTTGGTAGCGGGGGGCTACGAGCAGTACTTC,CASSLVAGGYEQYF
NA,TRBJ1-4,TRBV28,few,TGTGCCACCTCGTGGTACGGAGCAACTAATGAAAAACTGTTTTTT,CATSWYGATNEKLFF
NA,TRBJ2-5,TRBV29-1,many,TGCAGCGCCGCTACGGGGGCGCCGGGGGAGACCCAGTACTTC,CSAATGAPGETQYF
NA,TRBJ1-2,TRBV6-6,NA,TGTGCCAGCACCCCGGGCAGCAACTATGGCTACACCTTC,CASTPGSNYGYTF
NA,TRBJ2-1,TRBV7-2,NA,TGTGCCAGCAGCTTACTAGCGAGCTCCTACAATGAGCAGTTCTTC,CASSLLASSYNEQFF
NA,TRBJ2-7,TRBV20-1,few,TGCAGTGCTAGGCGGGGCCCCTACGAGCAGTACTTC,CSARRGPYEQYF
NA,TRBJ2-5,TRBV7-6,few,TGTGCCAGCAGCTCCGGGGCCCTGTGGACCCAGTACTTC,CASSSGALWTQYF
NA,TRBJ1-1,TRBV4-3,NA,TGCGCCAGCAGCCAAGCTCGCTCCAGGGGCCCTGAAGCTTTCTTT,CASSQARSRGPEAFF
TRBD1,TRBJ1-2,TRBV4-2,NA,TGTGCCAGCAGCCAAGGACAGGGAGGCTATGGCTACACCTTC,CASSQGQGGYGYTF
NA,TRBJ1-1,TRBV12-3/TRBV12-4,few,TGTGCCAGCAGCAGGGGAAACATGAACACTGAAGCTTTCTTT,CASSRGNMNTEAFF
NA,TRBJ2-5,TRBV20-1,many,TGCAGTGCTAGAGAGTGGGGAGAGACCCAGTACTTC,CSAREWGETQYF
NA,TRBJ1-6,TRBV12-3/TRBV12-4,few,TGTGCCAGCAGTTCCTACAGGGATTCACCCCTCCACTTT,CASSSYRDSPLHF
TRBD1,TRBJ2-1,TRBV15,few,TGTGCCACCAGCGGGGGCGGACAGGACTTTTACAATGAGCAGTTCTTC,CATSGGGQDFYNEQFF
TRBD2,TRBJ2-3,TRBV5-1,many,TGCGCCAGCAGCATGGGAGCGGGGCCAGATACGCAGTATTTT,CASSMGAGPDTQYF
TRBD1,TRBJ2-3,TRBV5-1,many,TGCGCCAGCAGCTTGTTCCTGGGGACAGGGGAAAATACGCAGTATTTT,CASSLFLGTGENTQYF
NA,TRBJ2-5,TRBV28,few,TGTGCCAGCCGAGCCGTTTCTGGGGGCTCGGAGACCCAGTACTTC,CASRAVSGGSETQYF